A few counts support the clone carrying this T cell receptor beta chain. Its antigen remains unidentified. This record comes from a study of beta chain features in type 1 diabetes. Study-wide context: In all, some 110 million sorted cells from all samples were analyzed.

Isolation of CD4+ naive, central memory, regulatory and stem cell-like memory cells was achieved by sorting via CD45RO/CCR7/CD25/CD127/CD95/CD27. The entirety of the isolated RNA underwent reverse transcription, so expressed TCRB transcripts were sequenced. TCRdb's table, derived via immunoSEQ multiplex PCR, lists solely in-frame clones and lacks some. Among about 290,000 clones listed, roughly 8% were seen once. Notes on the study in general: In comparison with healthy donors, patients had naive, central memory and Treg TCRB repertoires that appeared more similar.

From germline, CDR1 is SQVTM and CDR2 ANQGSEA. The CDR3 length is 14 residues. V lost 7 bases and J 9 bases, leaving 22 bases between the germline ends. The specimen sequenced was central memory CD4+ T cells from blood. The clonotype originates from a woman aged 18-35 years in good health. This chain connects TRBV29-1 to TRBJ2-1, with a weak D call TRBD1 (6 bases). The CDR3 DNA reads as TGCAGCGCTGGTAGGGGGATATATCAGGGTGAGCAGTTCTTC. Residues: CSAGRGIYQGEQFF.